What follows are 22 T cell receptor beta chains derived from one specimen sequenced in a study of shared clonotypes between healthy human individuals. Sequenced by immunoSEQ multiplex PCR; TCRdb stores in-frame clones only, minus some. The profile shows 2 million to 2.5 million clones, around 90% of them singletons. Sequenced: naive CD4+ T cells from PBMCs. Documented subset: CD45RA+ positively selected. The receptor set was obtained from a man between 18 and 35 years old in good health. Some clones in this sample may be carry-over from other donors' samples.

CDR3 nucleotides: TGTGCCAGCAGCTCGACAGGGGCCACCGGGGAGCTGTTTTTT. Its translation is CASSSTGATGELFF. The chain carries TRBV7-2 and TRBJ2-2; 8 bases fit TRBD1. Trimming removed 4 bases from V and 4 bases from J; junction bases left unmatched: 2. Germline CDR1 and CDR2: SGHTA and FQGNSA. The CDR3 sequence is 14 residues long.

The rearrangement uses TRBV6-1 and TRBJ2-7; D is ambiguous. The CDR3 has 12 residues. V lost 6 bases to trimming and J lost 2 bases, with 8 bases between them. Germline CDR1 reads MNHNS; CDR2 reads SASEGT. The CDR3 nucleotides are TGTGCCAGCAGCTGGCAGACCTACGAGCAGTACTTC. It is translated as CASSWQTYEQYF.

The V and J genes are TRBV28 and TRBJ1-4; D is uncertain. CDR1 and CDR2 from the germline V gene are MDHEN and SYDVKM. V was pared by 3 bases and J by 6 bases, with 11 bases between. This CDR3 spans 14 amino acids. CDR3 residues: CASSLAGLDEKLFF. The CDR3 DNA sequence: TGTGCCAGCAGTTTGGCGGGTTTAGATGAAAAACTGTTTTTT.

This rearrangement joins TRBV5-1 to TRBJ1-1, with D unclear. V was clipped by 9 bases and J by 4 bases, with 19 bases between them. The germline V gene encodes CDR1 SGHRS and CDR2 YFSETQ. There are 14 residues in the CDR3. In DNA form, the CDR3 reads TGCGCCACCCAGCTTAACACGGGGAGCACTGAAGCTTTCTTT. Encoded protein: CATQLNTGSTEAFF.

The chain recombines TRBV5-1 with TRBJ2-6; D perhaps matches TRBD1 (6 bases). V was clipped by 4 bases and J by 4 bases, with 12 bases between them. The CDR3 has 15 amino acids. Germline values: CDR1 SGHRS, CDR2 YFSETQ. The CDR3 here is CASSITGSGANVLTF. The CDR3 coding sequence is TGCGCCAGCAGCATAACAGGGTCCGGGGCCAACGTCCTGACTTTC.

J is TRBJ1-5 and V is TRBV11-2; D remains unclear. The CDR3 loop spans 13 amino acids. The germline CDR1 and CDR2 sequences are SGHAT and FQNNGV. V shed 2 bases and J shed 3 bases, with 5 bases lying between them. The CDR3 here is CASSLRTNQPQHF. DNA for the CDR3: TGTGCCAGCAGCTTAAGGACCAATCAGCCCCAGCATTTT.

The gene calls are TRBV6-6 and TRBJ2-1; 8 positions match TRBD2. CDR3 length: 16 amino acids. Germline CDR1 reads MNHNY; CDR2 reads SVGAGI (reference sequence). V was pared by 5 bases and J by 1 base, with 7 bases of the junction left unmatched. The CDR3 loop reads CASSPLGGGSYNEQFF. CDR3 DNA: TGTGCCAGCAGTCCTCTGGGCGGGGGGTCCTACAATGAGCAGTTCTTC.

The chain has TRBV5-8 and TRBJ1-1; possibly TRBD1 for D (5 bases). Germline CDR1 reads SGHTS; CDR2 reads YDEGEE. V gave up 1 base and J gave up 3 bases, with 19 bases separating them. The length of the CDR3 is 17 residues. The CDR3 coding sequence is TGTGCCAGCAGCTTGCGACAGAGTCGACCGGGTTACACTGAAGCTTTCTTT. The encoded protein is CASSLRQSRPGYTEAFF.

This clone showed up just once. The V call is TRBV9, the J call TRBJ2-3, with TRBD2 matching over 9 bases. Losses at the gene ends were 4 bases for V and 2 bases for J; bases not matched to a gene: 11. This CDR3 is 17 amino acids long. CDR1 SGDLS and CDR2 YYNGEE come from the germline V gene. CDR3 sequence reads: CASSPRGLAGNTDTQYF. CDR3 in DNA: TGTGCCAGCAGCCCCCGAGGGCTAGCGGGGAACACAGATACGCAGTATTTT.

The CDR3 region is CASKPREGSYNEQFF. The CDR3 region has the DNA TGTGCCAGCAAGCCCCGGGAGGGCTCCTACAATGAGCAGTTCTTC. The chain combines TRBV2 with TRBJ2-1; 8 positions match TRBD2. This CDR3 has 15 residues. V was pared by 7 bases and J by 0 bases, with 5 bases of the junction left unmatched. The germline V gene encodes CDR1 SNHLY and CDR2 FYNNEI.

The genes are TRBV5-4 and TRBJ1-5; D might be TRBD1 (5 bases). Germline CDR1 and CDR2: SGHNT and YYREEE (reference sequence). The CDR3 loop spans 18 amino acids. The ends were cut back, 1 base at V and 10 bases at J, with 27 bases in the middle. The CDR3 loop reads CASSLSGRTRRGYVPQHF. CDR3 nucleotides: TGTGCCAGCAGCTTGAGTGGGCGGACAAGACGGGGCTACGTACCCCAGCATTTT. Full variable domain (rest looked up from reference TRBV5-4 and TRBJ1-5): ETGVTQSPTHLIKTRGQQVTLRCSSQSGHNTVSWYQQALGQGPQFIFQYYREEENGRGNFPPRFSGLQFPNYSSELNVNALELDDSALYLCASSLSGRTRRGYVPQHFGDGTRLSIL.

This clone has just a few counts. The chain recombines TRBV6-1 with TRBJ1-5; D is unclear. CDR1 is MNHNS and CDR2 is SASEGT in the germline V gene. This CDR3 has 11 amino acids. The CDR3 spells CASGNNQPQHF. The CDR3 nucleotides are TGTGCAAGTGGGAATAATCAGCCCCAGCATTTT.

This chain joins TRBV7-5 and TRBJ2-3; TRBD2 was called by the table and not checked on the DNA. TRBV7-5 is given as a pseudogene. This CDR3 has 14 residues. CDR3 loop: CARSLGSCEDTQYF. The CDR3 coding sequence is TGTGCCAGAAGCTTAGGGTCTTGCGAAGATACGCAGTATTTT.

The V call is TRBV9, the J call TRBJ1-2; tentatively, D is TRBD1 (6 bases). V dropped 0 bases and J dropped 4 bases, with 13 bases sitting between them. The CDR3 sequence is 15 residues long. In germline, CDR1 is SGDLS, CDR2 YYNGEE. DNA of the CDR3: TGTGCCAGCAGCGTAGGAACAGGGAGGGGCTATGGCTACACCTTC. As protein: CASSVGTGRGYGYTF.

This clone occurred once. The chain has TRBV7-2 and TRBJ1-1, with D uncertain. Germline V CDR1 and CDR2: SGHTA, FQGNSA. The CDR3 covers 14 residues. V dropped 7 bases and J dropped 1 base, with 13 bases sitting between them. CDR3 bases: TGTGCCAGCACCAGATCGGGTGCGAACACTGAAGCTTTCTTT. Translation gives CASTRSGANTEAFF. The full variable domain, its missing parts supplied by reference TRBV7-2 and TRBJ1-1, is GAGVSQSPSNKVTEKGKDVELRCDPISGHTALYWYRQSLGQGLEFLIYFQGNSAPDKSGLPSDRFSAERTGGSVSTLTIQRTQQEDSAVYLCASTRSGANTEAFFGQGTRLTVV.

The V gene is TRBV27, the J gene TRBJ2-7, with 8 nucleotides matching TRBD1. This CDR3 has 13 residues. Germline V lookup: CDR1 MNHEY, CDR2 SMNVEV (reference sequence). The V gene end was trimmed by 10 bases and the J gene end by 3 bases; junction bases not matched to a gene: 8. The CDR3 here is CANPGQVIYEQYF. CDR3 coding DNA: TGTGCCAACCCGGGACAGGTCATCTACGAGCAGTACTTC.

J is TRBJ2-7 and V is TRBV5-1; 7 bases match TRBD1. The ends lost 0 bases at V and 7 bases at J; junction bases unmatched: 7. Germline V gives CDR1 SGHRS, CDR2 YFSETQ. The CDR3 totals 14 residues. The CDR3 is CASSLGTGVWEQYF. CDR3 coding DNA: TGCGCCAGCAGCTTGGGGACAGGCGTCTGGGAGCAGTACTTC.

This rearrangement joins TRBV6-6 to TRBJ1-5; no clear D gene. From germline, CDR1 is MNHNY and CDR2 SVGAGI (reference sequence). V shed 8 bases and J shed 1 base, with 18 bases lying between them. The CDR3 consists of 16 residues. The CDR3 DNA is TGTGCCAGCTCCAAACCATCGAGTGCAAGCAATCAGCCCCAGCATTTT. This gives the protein CASSKPSSASNQPQHF.

The V call is TRBV7-9, the J call TRBJ1-3; TRBD1 aligns across 8 bases. The CDR3 covers 13 residues. Germline assignment: CDR1 SEHNR and CDR2 FQNEAQ (reference sequence). The junction had 2 bases not matched to a gene; V was cut back by 8 bases and J by 2 bases. For the CDR3, the DNA is TGTGCCAGCGTACAGGGGGCTGGAAACACCATATATTTT. This translates into CASVQGAGNTIYF. The full variable domain, in which reference TRBV7-9 and TRBJ1-3 provide the parts outside the CDR3, is DTGVSQNPRHKITKRGQNVTFRCDPISEHNRLYWYRQTLGQGPEFLTYFQNEAQLEKSRLLSDRFSAERPKGSFSTLEIQRTEQGDSAMYLCASVQGAGNTIYFGEGSWLTVV.

On this clone itself: One end of the junction is discordant with germline, which a read error may explain. The chain is built from TRBV7-2 and TRBJ2-1, with 10 bases identical to TRBD2. CDR1 and CDR2 (germline): SGHTA, FQGNSA. There are 14 residues in the CDR3. CDR3: CASSFSLAGEGKIF. The CDR3 DNA reads TGTGCCAGCAGCTTCAGTCTAGCGGGAGAAGGTAAGATCTTC. The entire variable domain, with the rest obtained from reference TRBV7-2 and TRBJ2-1, is as follows: GAGVSQSPSNKVTEKGKDVELRCDPISGHTALYWYRQSLGQGLEFLIYFQGNSAPDKSGLPSDRFSAERTGGSVSTLTIQRTQQEDSAVYLCASSFSLAGEGKIFGPGTRLTVL.

In nucleotides, the CDR3 is TGTGCCAGCAGCCAAGATATCGGAAGCTCCTACAATGAGCAGTTCTTC. It codes for CASSQDIGSSYNEQFF. The genes are TRBV14 and TRBJ2-1; D unclear. There are 16 residues in the CDR3. V shed 0 bases and J shed 0 bases, with 9 bases lying between them. The V gene's germline CDR1 is SGHDN and CDR2 FVKESK.

The CDR3 sequence: CSARGDKTQYF. The CDR3 region has the DNA TGCAGTGCTAGAGGGGATAAGACCCAGTACTTC. The chain carries TRBV20-1 and TRBJ2-5; D is unclear. Trimming took off 1 base at V and 6 bases at J, with 6 bases between the two ends. The CDR3 contains 11 residues. CDR1 is DFQATT and CDR2 is SNEGSKA in the germline V gene (reference sequence).